One and the same sample provided the 6 T cell receptor beta chains below, sequenced in a study of CD8+ T cells in alopecia areata (dated by TCRdb to 2017 to 2018). The time point tag for this specimen amounts to: about four weeks on oral tofacitinib. Read against the paper, the sample's treatment or condition label means: oral pan-JAK inhibitor, 5-10 mg twice daily. The library relied on the immunoSEQ multiplex PCR assay. To provide template for TCR sequencing, every sample had RNA extracted and reverse transcribed into cDNA. TCRdb took over this immuneACCESS table, retaining in-frame rearrangements with V and J assigned. Such tables are incomplete; in checked studies, under half of the missing clones stem from an unresolved V gene, and the remainder is unexplained. For this sample there are about 74,000 clones; 29% appear just once. The ten most abundant clones make up 15% of the sample. The specimen was CD8+ T cells sorted from blood, collected at week 4, from a patient treated with tofacitinib. The receptor source for this set is a human donor with alopecia areata.

The genes are TRBV7-9 and TRBJ1-4; D unclear. Germline loops: CDR1 SEHNR, CDR2 FQNEAQ (reference sequence). This CDR3 has 13 amino acids. With 4 bases removed from V and 1 base from J, the gap between germline ends came to 4 bases. Here the CDR3 DNA reads TGTGCCAGCAGCTCCGGAACTAATGAAAAACTGTTTTTT. It yields the protein CASSSGTNEKLFF. The full variable domain, completed using reference TRBV7-9 and TRBJ1-4, is DTGVSQNPRHKITKRGQNVTFRCDPISEHNRLYWYRQTLGQGPEFLTYFQNEAQLEKSRLLSDRFSAERPKGSFSTLEIQRTEQGDSAMYLCASSSGTNEKLFFGSGTQLSVL.

Only a few counts were recorded for this clone. The chain joins TRBV4-3 to TRBJ2-7, with 7 bases lining up with TRBD1. Germline V CDR1 and CDR2: LGHNA, YSLEER. J gave up 5 bases and V 5 bases, and 6 bases lay outside the gene matches. The CDR3 extends over 13 amino acids. CDR3 DNA sequence: TGCGCCAGCAGCTACACAGGGGTTGACGAGCAGTACTTC. This translates into CASSYTGVDEQYF.

This chain joins TRBV27 and TRBJ2-1; TRBD2 agrees at 9 bases. From germline, CDR1 is MNHEY and CDR2 SMNVEV (reference sequence). This CDR3 is built from 15 residues. V shed 3 bases and J 8 bases; nucleotides not matched to a gene: 8. CDR3 sequence reads: CASSLLAGGPHEQFF. The DNA for the CDR3 is TGTGCCAGCAGTTTGTTGGCGGGAGGGCCCCATGAGCAGTTCTTC.

This chain connects TRBV4-2 to TRBJ2-3, with TRBD2 matching 7 bases. The V gene end was trimmed by 6 bases and the J gene end by 1 base; junction bases not matched to a gene: 19. The germline V gene encodes CDR1 LGHNA and CDR2 YNFKEQ. The CDR3 is made up of 19 amino acids. The CDR3 spells CASSHHLVARESGTDTQYF. The CDR3 DNA reads TGTGCCAGCAGTCACCACTTAGTAGCGCGGGAGAGTGGCACAGATACGCAGTATTTT.

This clone was recorded a few times. The chain combines TRBV29-1 with TRBJ2-7, with 11 nucleotides matching TRBD1. CDR1 is SQVTM and CDR2 is ANQGSEA in the germline V gene. The CDR3 sequence is 15 residues long. The ends lost 3 bases at V and 1 base at J; junction bases unmatched: 5. This CDR3 is CSVEGGQGDSYEQYF. Written as DNA, the CDR3 is TGCAGCGTTGAGGGGGGACAGGGGGATTCCTACGAGCAGTACTTC.

This clone has a handful of counts. The chain recombines TRBV6-5 with TRBJ2-1, with D perhaps given as TRBD1 or TRBD2 (5 bases each). CDR3 length equals 14 residues. CDR1 is MNHEY, CDR2 SVGAGI, per germline. V was pared by 6 bases and J by 5 bases, with 14 bases between. Written as DNA, the CDR3 is TGTGCCAGCAGCGACAGCAGGGACCACAATGAGCAGTTCTTC. As protein: CASSDSRDHNEQFF.